This T cell receptor (beta chain) was sequenced during a study of control samples from healthy donors and cancer patients. The CDR3 sequence is 12 residues long. V dropped 1 base and J dropped 5 bases, with 5 bases sitting between them. Germline CDR1 is SEHNR and CDR2 is FQNEAQ (reference sequence). The assay was immunoSEQ multiplex PCR, and TCRdb's table has in-frame clones only and misses some. The sample includes 130,000 to 150,000 clones, 93% of them seen just once. J is TRBJ1-2 and V is TRBV7-9, with unresolved D. The source material was blood. This clonotype originated in a man between 18 and 29 years old in good health. This chain's CDR3 is CASSLGLYGYTF. The CDR3 DNA follows: TGTGCCAGCAGCTTAGGCTTGTATGGCTACACCTTC.